The T cell receptor (beta chain) under discussion was sequenced for a study of blood T cell repertoires in COVID-19 (dated by TCRdb to 2018 to 2021). Regarding the complete study: Collaborator samples came from the United States, Italy and Spain and covered acute and convalescent phases of COVID-19. A freely available public database, intended as a resource for researchers studying the immune response to SARS-CoV-2, is where the repertoires were released. Samples were obtained from the ongoing ImmuneRACE study (first 160 participants) and from approximately 1,200 subjects provided by 6 global collaborators. The sample metadata nearly always contained a de-identified subject ID, COVID-19 status, age in years and sex. Subjects who had been exposed to COVID-19, were actively infected with it, or had recovered from it provided the deeply sampled blood TCRbeta repertoires that made up the dataset. The material from the prospective study consisted of cDNA or gDNA derived from T cells, B-cell-depleted T cells, or PBMCs. Where HLA class I and class II types were available, the types were taken from metadata supplied by the sample provider, not from assay-based typing.

Participants in the prospective study were enrolled through a virtual design, were aged roughly 18 to 100 years, and lived in 20 to 30 United States geographic areas. In the prospective study, participants were assigned to cohorts based on the clinical history participants reported in a screening survey and a study questionnaire. For ImmuneRACE Cohort 3, a participant was defined as recovered based on two consecutive negative NP/OP PCR tests, clearance by a healthcare professional, or resolution of symptoms. In the prospective study, mobile phlebotomists collected whole blood, serum and a nasopharyngeal or oropharyngeal swab from each participant. Participants in the prospective study had the option to provide additional blood draws and questionnaires over a roughly two-month period. Before DNA extraction, blood samples from the prospective study were shipped at room temperature or frozen. Concerning this clone: The antigen it recognizes is unknown. Per-base quality was not reported, and no clone a single base away is much larger than it.

V lost 1 base and J lost 0 bases; the stretch between them is 10 bases long. CDR1 and CDR2 are read off the germline V gene as SGHVS and FQNEAQ. The CDR3, from cysteine to phenylalanine, totals 16 residues. CDR3 DNA only is kept here, 48 bases in frame from base 1. What the research found in general, with its limitations: The quantity of clinical and demographic metadata differed by source and by participant and was supplied without curation.

The immunoSEQ Assay, a bias-controlled multiplex PCR, was used to amplify TCRbeta CDR3 regions from genomic DNA. The paper's processing steps were these. The number of nucleated cells in each sample was estimated from the amplification of reference gene primers within the assay. To quantify the absolute abundance of each unique TCRbeta CDR3 rearrangement, sequence reads were collapsed and filtered. For each sample, productive Simpson clonality was calculated as the square root of Simpson's diversity index over productive rearrangements. Sourced from immuneACCESS, this table was stored by TCRdb with only in-frame sequences that have V and J called. A share of the clones is absent; for the studies checked, an unresolved V gene accounts for under half, and the remainder has no known explanation. The V and J calls and clone size were taken over from that table, and D and trimming were inferred from the DNA. This sample holds about 330,000 clones; roughly 90% were observed only once. Together, the top ten hold less than 20% of the sample.

The sample taken for sequencing was PBMCs or T cells enriched from blood (not recorded which). The receptor chain draws on TRBV7-8 and TRBJ2-1; possibly the D gene is TRBD1, per 5 matching bases. This TCR came from a woman in her thirties who had recovered from COVID-19. The sequence in DNA is TGTGCCAGCAGCTTAGGGACACCTCACTCCTACAATGAGCAGTTCTTC. Its coded protein is CASSLGTPHSYNEQFF.